Here is one T cell receptor (beta chain) with its context. The antigen remains undetermined. These data originate in a study of shared clonotypes between healthy human individuals. As for the study in general: Each donor's CD4 naive and CD4 memory cells filled three plates apiece, CD8 naive two, and CD8 memory one. Study-level points and caveats: Shared clonotypes: approximately 5.3% naive CD4, roughly 3.5% naive CD8, 2.3% memory CD4, 0.4% memory CD8.

Profiled with immunoSEQ multiplex PCR; TCRdb holds only in-frame clones, not every one. The data hold some 2.1 million clones, with about 95% observed a single time. Naive CD8 cells lacked CD45RO, underwent positive selection for CCR7 and left out terminally differentiated effector memory CD45RA+ cells. The study enrolled healthy HIV-negative adults without recent acute infections or vaccinations as donors. With V trimmed by 5 bases and J by 3 bases, 8 bases remained unmatched. CDR3 length equals 15 residues. In germline, CDR1 is SGHVS, CDR2 FQNEAQ. The source of this sequence is a man aged 18 to 30 in good health. V usage is TRBV7-8 and J usage is TRBJ2-7; TRBD2 matches 9 bases. What was sequenced was naive CD8+ T cells sorted from blood. The DNA for the CDR3 is TGTGCCAGCAGCATAATAGCGGGGGCCGTCTACGAGCAGTACTTC. Translating it yields CASSIIAGAVYEQYF. Full variable domain (outside the CDR3, taken from reference TRBV7-8 and TRBJ2-7): GAGVSQSPRYKVAKRGQDVALRCDPISGHVSLFWYQQALGQGPEFLTYFQNEAQLDKSGLPSDRFFAERPEGSVSTLKIQRTQQEDSAVYLCASSIIAGAVYEQYFGPGTRLTVT.